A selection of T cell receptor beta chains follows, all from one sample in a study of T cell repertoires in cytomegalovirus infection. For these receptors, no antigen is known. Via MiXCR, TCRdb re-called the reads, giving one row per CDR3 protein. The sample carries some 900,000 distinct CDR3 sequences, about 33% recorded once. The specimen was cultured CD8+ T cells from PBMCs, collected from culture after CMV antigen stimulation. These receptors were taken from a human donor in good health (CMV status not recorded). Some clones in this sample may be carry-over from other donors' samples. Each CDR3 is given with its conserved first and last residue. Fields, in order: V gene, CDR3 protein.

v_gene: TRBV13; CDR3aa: CASSLLDRGTLNTEELFF
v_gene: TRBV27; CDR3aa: CASSESGGGWETQYF
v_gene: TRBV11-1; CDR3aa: CASSLLGPNTGELFF
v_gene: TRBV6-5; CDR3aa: CASSYSEQFDTEAFF
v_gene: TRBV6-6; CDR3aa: CASSYSSSSRPRGNQPQHF
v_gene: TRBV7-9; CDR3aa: CASSLDISGIEAFF
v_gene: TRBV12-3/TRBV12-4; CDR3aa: CASMDYSKETQYF
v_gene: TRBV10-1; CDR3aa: CASSDGGAKNIQYF
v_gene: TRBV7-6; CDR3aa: CASSLYPMNTEAFF
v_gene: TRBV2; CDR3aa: CASMGPPPSNEQFF
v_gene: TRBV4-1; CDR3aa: CASSQGRGAREQYF
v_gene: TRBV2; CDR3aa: CASTPRVGSGEGNEQFF
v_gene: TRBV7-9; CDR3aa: CASSPLQGGLGETQYF
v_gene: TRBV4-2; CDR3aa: CASSQETAAGNQPQHF
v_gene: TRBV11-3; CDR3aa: CASSLGDGTLSSYNEQFF
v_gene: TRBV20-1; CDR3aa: CSAPGGQGYTF
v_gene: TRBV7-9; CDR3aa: CASSPPDSNQPQHF
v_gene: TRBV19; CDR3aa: CATREGLVTYGYTF
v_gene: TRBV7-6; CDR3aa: CASSLDLAGGSGTGELFF
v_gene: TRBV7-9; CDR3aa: CASSSGTDIYGYTF
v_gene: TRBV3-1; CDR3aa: CASSQRGEDEQFF
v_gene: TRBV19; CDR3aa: CASSPSDRLSGELFF
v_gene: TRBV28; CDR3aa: CASRPTGAHYGYTF
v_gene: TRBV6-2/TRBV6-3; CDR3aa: CASSFPSRTGNDGEAFF
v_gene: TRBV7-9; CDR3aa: CASSLAETLSGNTIYF
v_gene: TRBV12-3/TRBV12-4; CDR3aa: CASTPMVGTSYNEQFF
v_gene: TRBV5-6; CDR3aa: CASGLGWAWSPLHF
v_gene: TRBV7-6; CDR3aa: CASSLDTYNYGYTF
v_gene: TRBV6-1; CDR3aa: CASLAGDNEQFF
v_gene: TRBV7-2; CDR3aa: CASSSAWITEAFF
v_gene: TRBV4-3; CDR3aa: CASSQLYTGELFF
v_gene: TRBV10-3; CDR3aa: CAISEFKSGDRTFSGNTIYF
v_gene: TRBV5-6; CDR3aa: CASSFLFNNPTGELFF
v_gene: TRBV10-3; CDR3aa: CAISEKGDTQYF
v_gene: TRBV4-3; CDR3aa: CASSPSGNEAFF
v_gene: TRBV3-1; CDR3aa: CASSQGVDSYEQYF